This TCR beta chain appears in the sequencing data of a study of blood T cell repertoires in COVID-19. Study details: The study drew acute and convalescent COVID-19 samples from the United States, Italy and Spain.

The data were produced by immunoSEQ multiplex PCR, yet TCRdb's version contains in-frame clones alone and is incomplete. The sample lists 95,000 to 110,000 clones, around 90% occurring once. The J segment lost 5 bases and the V segment lost 8 bases, leaving 6 bases of the junction unmatched. Per germline, CDR1 MNHEY and CDR2 SVGAGI. This CDR3 is 13 amino acids long. The origin of this receptor is a human donor in a cohort sampled during active COVID-19. Sequences were obtained from peripheral blood. The V call is TRBV6-5, the J call TRBJ2-7; TRBD1 matches at 10 bases. The CDR3 region is CASHRDRGNEQYF. As DNA, the CDR3 is TGTGCCAGCCACCGGGACAGGGGAAACGAGCAGTACTTC.